Listed below are T cell receptor beta chains from one sample, sequenced in a study of breast tumors, draining lymph nodes, adjacent tissues. MiXCR was run by TCRdb on the multiplex PCR reads, yielding one entry per CDR3 protein. The table records about 60,000 distinct CDR3 sequences, roughly 50% of them present only once. The sequencing input was breast tumor tissue. These receptors came from a female donor with breast cancer. Some clones in this sample may be carry-over from other donors' samples. Each CDR3 is given with its conserved first and last residue. Fields, in order: clone size, V gene, D gene, J gene, CDR3 protein, CDR3 DNA. D genes are given only for firm matches. The size entry is marked missing in some rows and otherwise reads once, few, many or a size class.

size: .
V: TRBV2
D: TRBD2
J: TRBJ2-5
CDR3: CASSEGGPVETQYF
DNA: TGTGCCAGCAGTGAGGGAGGGCCGGTAGAGACCCAGTACTTC

size: many
V: TRBV6-6
D: .
J: TRBJ2-2
CDR3: CASRGLGATGELFF
DNA: TGTGCCAGCAGGGGGCTAGGGGCCACCGGGGAGCTGTTTTTT

size: .
V: TRBV29-1
D: .
J: TRBJ2-1
CDR3: CSVERGGNEQFF
DNA: TGCAGCGTTGAAAGGGGAGGTAATGAGCAGTTCTTC

size: .
V: TRBV5-1
D: .
J: TRBJ1-5
CDR3: CASPTGRPVPLRAVLRAGHQHF
DNA: .

size: .
V: TRBV12-3/TRBV12-4
D: .
J: TRBJ1-2
CDR3: CASTARTARAYYGYTF
DNA: TGTGCCAGCACGGCCCGGACAGCCAGGGCCTACTATGGCTACACCTTC

size: many
V: TRBV7-9
D: .
J: TRBJ1-2
CDR3: CASSAQGDGYTF
DNA: TGTGCCAGCAGCGCACAGGGAGATGGCTACACCTTC

size: .
V: TRBV12-3/TRBV12-4
D: TRBD2
J: TRBJ2-5
CDR3: CASSNSGTSNYNETQYF
DNA: TGTGCCAGCAGTAATTCCGGGACTAGCAACTACAATGAGACCCAGTACTTC

size: once
V: TRBV6-6
D: .
J: TRBJ1-5
CDR3: CASGHSKGFQPQHF
DNA: TGTGCCAGCGGTCACTCGAAAGGGTTTCAGCCCCAGCATTTT

size: many
V: TRBV27
D: .
J: TRBJ1-5
CDR3: CASSLGAGRSNQPQHF
DNA: TGTGCCAGCAGTTTAGGGGCAGGTCGTAGCAATCAGCCCCAGCATTTT

size: .
V: TRBV4-3
D: .
J: TRBJ1-5
CDR3: CASSQGRGAEPLDNQPQHF
DNA: TGCGCCAGCAGCCAGGGAAGGGGTGCCGAACCGCTTGACAATCAGCCCCAGCATTTT

size: many
V: TRBV30
D: .
J: TRBJ2-7
CDR3: CAWSRRFSSYEQYF
DNA: TGTGCCTGGAGTAGGAGGTTTAGCTCCTACGAGCAGTACTTC

size: once
V: TRBV9
D: .
J: TRBJ2-5
CDR3: CASSGVSETQYF
DNA: TGTGCCAGCAGCGGAGTATCAGAGACCCAGTACTTC

size: .
V: TRBV7-2
D: TRBD1
J: TRBJ2-1
CDR3: CASSLGQGALNEQFF
DNA: TGTGCCAGCAGCTTAGGACAGGGTGCTCTCAATGAGCAGTTCTTC

size: .
V: TRBV28
D: TRBD2
J: TRBJ2-1
CDR3: CASSPPPGLVPYNEQFF
DNA: TGTGCCAGCAGTCCGCCTCCGGGACTAGTCCCTTACAATGAGCAGTTCTTC

size: .
V: TRBV24-1
D: .
J: TRBJ2-3
CDR3: CATSDAPGVDTQYF
DNA: TGTGCCACCAGTGATGCCCCGGGAGTAGATACGCAGTATTTT

size: many
V: TRBV5-1
D: TRBD1
J: TRBJ2-5
CDR3: CASSYGQGETQYF
DNA: TGCGCCAGCAGCTATGGACAGGGAGAGACCCAGTACTTC

size: .
V: TRBV15
D: TRBD1
J: TRBJ2-7
CDR3: CATSREVGTGVDEQYF
DNA: TGTGCCACCAGCAGGGAGGTCGGGACAGGGGTTGACGAGCAGTACTTC

size: many
V: TRBV6-6
D: .
J: TRBJ2-4
CDR3: CASLSKNIQYF
DNA: TGTGCCAGCCTATCCAAAAACATTCAGTACTTC

size: .
V: TRBV4-1
D: .
J: TRBJ1-1
CDR3: CASSQEKGLHLMYTEAFF
DNA: TGCGCCAGCAGCCAAGAAAAGGGACTCCATCTCATGTACACTGAAGCTTTCTTT

size: once
V: TRBV29-1
D: TRBD2
J: TRBJ2-3
CDR3: CSGGGAGSGSTDTQYF
DNA: TGCAGCGGGGGGGGTGCGGGATCGGGTAGCACAGATACGCAGTATTTT

size: .
V: TRBV9
D: .
J: TRBJ2-1
CDR3: CASSAIASPYNEQFF
DNA: TGTGCCAGTAGCGCAATAGCGAGCCCCTACAATGAGCAGTTCTTC

size: .
V: TRBV29-1
D: .
J: TRBJ1-2
CDR3: CSVEVWAGGYTF
DNA: TGCAGCGTTGAAGTTTGGGCAGGTGGCTACACCTTC

size: many
V: TRBV3-1
D: .
J: TRBJ1-3
CDR3: CASSYQPNTIYF
DNA: TGTGCCAGCAGCTACCAACCGAACACCATATATTTT

size: .
V: TRBV7-8
D: .
J: TRBJ1-2
CDR3: CASSLARTAPYGYTF
DNA: TGTGCCAGCAGCTTAGCGCGGACGGCCCCCTATGGCTACACCTTC

size: once
V: TRBV29-1
D: .
J: TRBJ1-2
CDR3: CSLEEGGGYTF
DNA: TGCAGCTTGGAGGAGGGAGGCGGCTACACCTTC

size: .
V: TRBV20-1
D: TRBD2
J: TRBJ2-5
CDR3: CSASPTSGGPRETQYF
DNA: TGCAGTGCAAGCCCTACTAGCGGGGGGCCTAGAGAGACCCAGTACTTC

size: many
V: TRBV7-3
D: TRBD1
J: TRBJ2-5
CDR3: CASSLAGQGETQYF
DNA: TGTGCCAGCAGCTTAGCCGGACAGGGGGAGACCCAGTACTTC

size: many
V: TRBV6-1
D: TRBD2
J: TRBJ2-5
CDR3: CASSEALPWGSTGGQETQYF
DNA: TGTGCCAGCAGTGAAGCGCTTCCCTGGGGCTCTACCGGGGGGCAAGAGACCCAGTACTTC

size: .
V: TRBV6-6
D: TRBD2
J: TRBJ2-3
CDR3: CASSYRLAGTSTDTQYF
DNA: TGTGCCAGCAGTTACCGGCTAGCGGGAACTAGCACAGATACGCAGTATTTT

size: once
V: TRBV7-2
D: .
J: TRBJ2-1
CDR3: CASSPWDGLSGLWEQFF
DNA: TGTGCCAGCAGCCCATGGGACGGGCTATCCGGCTTGTGGGAGCAGTTCTTC

size: .
V: TRBV29-1
D: .
J: TRBJ1-2
CDR3: CSVPRGHGYTF
DNA: TGCAGCGTCCCCCGGGGACATGGCTACACCTTC

size: .
V: TRBV19
D: TRBD1
J: TRBJ1-4
CDR3: CASNSPGTGRNNEKLFF
DNA: TGTGCCAGTAATAGCCCCGGGACAGGGAGGAATAATGAAAAACTGTTTTTT

size: many
V: TRBV15
D: .
J: TRBJ1-1
CDR3: CATSTLADQTGSGTEAFF
DNA: TGTGCCACCAGCACCCTCGCCGACCAAACAGGGTCGGGCACTGAAGCTTTCTTT

size: .
V: TRBV2
D: TRBD1
J: TRBJ1-3
CDR3: CASSRDRGLFGYTIYF
DNA: TGTGCCAGCAGCCGGGACAGGGGGCTGTTTGGCTACACCATATATTTT

size: .
V: TRBV30
D: TRBD1
J: TRBJ1-4
CDR3: CAWSVRTGNFNEVLFF
DNA: TGTGCCTGGAGTGTACGGACAGGGAATTTTAATGAAGTTCTGTTTTTT

size: many
V: TRBV5-1
D: .
J: TRBJ2-7
CDR3: CASSPIGPAYEQYF
DNA: TGCGCCAGCAGCCCTATCGGGCCTGCCTACGAGCAGTACTTC

size: .
V: TRBV29-1
D: .
J: TRBJ2-1
CDR3: CSAGGGPYYNEQFF
DNA: TGCAGCGCGGGCGGAGGACCTTACTACAATGAGCAGTTCTTC

size: .
V: TRBV6-2/TRBV6-3
D: .
J: TRBJ1-2
CDR3: CASSYSLVAGSRGGYTF
DNA: TGTGCCAGCAGTTACTCATTGGTAGCGGGGTCGAGGGGTGGCTACACCTTC

size: many
V: TRBV6-1
D: .
J: TRBJ2-2
CDR3: CATRRAGSGELFF
DNA: TGTGCCACGCGACGGGCCGGGAGCGGGGAGCTGTTTTTT

size: .
V: TRBV7-2
D: TRBD2
J: TRBJ2-2
CDR3: CASSARPLAGGGSTGGLFF
DNA: TGTGCCAGCAGCGCCAGACCACTAGCGGGAGGAGGTAGCACCGGGGGGCTGTTTTTT

size: .
V: TRBV20-1
D: TRBD1
J: TRBJ2-7
CDR3: CSARGARGRNEQYF
DNA: TGCAGTGCTAGAGGGGCCAGGGGGAGAAACGAGCAGTACTTC

size: .
V: TRBV25-1
D: TRBD1
J: TRBJ2-3
CDR3: CASSADRGQTDTQYF
DNA: TGTGCCAGCAGCGCGGACAGGGGGCAGACAGATACGCAGTATTTT

size: .
V: TRBV7-2
D: TRBD2
J: TRBJ2-7
CDR3: CASSLPLAGTYEQYF
DNA: TGTGCCAGCAGCCTACCGCTAGCGGGTACCTACGAGCAGTACTTC

size: few
V: TRBV20-1
D: TRBD2
J: TRBJ2-7
CDR3: CSARIASGGSYEQYF
DNA: TGCAGTGCTAGAATAGCGAGCGGGGGATCCTACGAGCAGTACTTC

size: many
V: TRBV9
D: .
J: TRBJ2-1
CDR3: CASSVVGANEQFF
DNA: TGTGCCAGCAGCGTAGTGGGGGCCAATGAGCAGTTCTTC